A single sample is the source of the 13 T cell receptor beta chains below, sequenced in a study of blood T cells in healthy people across ages. Sample-barcoded 5' priming and a J-beta primer mix drove a second PCR of about 6 to 12 cycles. TCRdb reprocessed the 5' RACE reads via MiXCR and lists one record per CDR3 protein. The data hold 1.8 million or so distinct CDR3 sequences, with more than 35% observed a single time. The sample consisted of blood. Receptors were obtained from a human donor in good health.

V and J are TRBV7-9 and TRBJ1-3; D is undetermined. Germline V gene sequence: CDR1 SEHNR, CDR2 FQNEAQ (reference sequence). With 7 bases removed from V and 3 bases from J, the gap between germline ends came to 16 bases. This CDR3 has 15 amino acids. The CDR3 here is CASTPRGYLGNTIYF. CDR3 sequence (DNA): TGTGCCAGCACACCCCGAGGGTACCTTGGAAACACCATATATTTT.

This CDR3 is CASSLVLQGRTDTQYF. CDR3 nucleotides: TGTGCCAGCAGCTTAGTCTTACAGGGAAGGACAGATACGCAGTATTTT. V is TRBV7-3 and J is TRBJ2-3; a weak D match, TRBD1 (6 bases). CDR1 is SGHTA, CDR2 FQGTGA, per germline. The CDR3 runs to 16 residues. The germline V and J ends were trimmed by 2 bases and 3 bases, with 15 bases remaining between them.

This chain links TRBV7-8 with TRBJ2-4; a weak D match, TRBD1 (5 bases). The J call may be mistaken, given a closer DNA end match to TRBJ2-7. Germline CDR1 reads SGHVS; CDR2 reads FQNEAQ. The CDR3 runs to 12 residues. Here the CDR3 reads CASSPQGREQYF. CDR3 DNA: TGTGCCAGCAGCCCCCAGGGCCGCGAGCAGTACTTC.

V usage is TRBV12-3 or TRBV12-4 and J usage is TRBJ1-1; D is ambiguous. The CDR3 length is 15 residues. V was trimmed by 3 bases and J by 1 base, leaving 12 bases between them. DNA of the CDR3: TGTGCCAGCAGTTTGAGCGGCAGAACGAACACTGAAGCTTTCTTT. It encodes CASSLSGRTNTEAFF.

Ten or more counts support this clonotype. The chain recombines TRBV4-1 with TRBJ2-3; D unresolved. The CDR3 has 14 residues. V gave up 6 bases and J gave up 3 bases, with 13 bases separating them. Germline V gives CDR1 MGHRA, CDR2 YSYEKL. The CDR3 DNA reads as TGCGCCAGCAGGGGTAGTGTAGTGACAGATACGCAGTATTTT. Translated: CASRGSVVTDTQYF.

The chain employs TRBV21-1 and TRBJ1-1; the DNA was not used to check the table's D call, TRBD1. TRBV21-1 is a documented pseudogene. The CDR3 totals 16 residues. The CDR3 spells CASSKTGTGMNTEAFF. The CDR3 coding sequence is TGTGCCAGCAGCAAGACGGGGACCGGAATGAACACTGAAGCTTTCTTT.

This chain uses TRBV28 with TRBJ2-4, with 8 positions matching TRBD2. The CDR3 consists of 15 residues. The J segment lost 0 bases and the V segment lost 4 bases, leaving 2 bases of the junction unmatched. From germline, CDR1 is MDHEN and CDR2 SYDVKM. The CDR3 sequence: CASSWRGVAKNIQYF. For the CDR3, the DNA is TGTGCCAGCAGTTGGCGGGGGGTAGCCAAAAACATTCAGTACTTC.

V and J are TRBV24-1 and TRBJ1-6; D not resolved. V was trimmed by 4 bases and J by 5 bases, leaving 5 bases between them. This CDR3 region has 13 residues. Germline V gene data show CDR1 as KGHDR and CDR2 as SFDVKD. This CDR3 reads CATSERDNSPLHF. The CDR3 nucleotides are TGTGCCACCAGTGAAAGAGATAATTCACCCCTCCACTTT.

This clonotype showed up many times. This rearrangement joins TRBV29-1 to TRBJ1-2; the match to TRBD1 covers 7 bases. Germline-derived CDR1 and CDR2 are SQVTM and ANQGSEA. With V trimmed by 6 bases and J by 7 bases, 8 bases remained unmatched. This CDR3 has 12 amino acids. The CDR3 region is CSVAQTGRGYTF. The CDR3 DNA reads TGCAGCGTGGCCCAGACAGGGCGTGGCTACACCTTC.

V and J are TRBV7-9 and TRBJ2-7; D might be TRBD1 (6 bases). Deletions cut 4 bases from V and 3 bases from J, with 19 bases between. The CDR3 is made up of 16 amino acids. Germline V gene lookup returns CDR1 SEHNR and CDR2 FQNEAQ (reference sequence). The CDR3 DNA sequence: TGTGCCAGCAGCTCCTACACGAACAGGGTTTTCTACGAGCAGTACTTC. Its translation is CASSSYTNRVFYEQYF.

This clonotype was recorded a few times. The gene calls are TRBV7-3 and TRBJ2-1; D gene unclear. The CDR3 runs 16 residues. Germline assignment: CDR1 SGHTA and CDR2 FQGTGA. The ends were cut back, 5 bases at V and 7 bases at J, with 21 bases in the middle. CDR3 nucleotide sequence: TGTGCCAGCAGCACGCGTTCCCTCGAGGTTGTGAATGAGCAGTTCTTC. Protein product: CASSTRSLEVVNEQFF.

This clonotype has more than one count but fewer than ten. V and J are TRBV12-3 or TRBV12-4 and TRBJ2-3; D ambiguous. V was pared by 1 base and J by 2 bases, with 7 bases between. The CDR3 totals 14 residues. The CDR3 sequence: CASSLDATTDTQYF. The CDR3 nucleotides are TGTGCCAGCAGTTTAGACGCTACCACAGATACGCAGTATTTT.

The chain has TRBV6-2 or TRBV6-3 and TRBJ2-5; 8 nucleotides line up with TRBD2. Germline CDR1 MNHEY, CDR2 SVGEGT. The CDR3 contains 15 residues. The J segment lost 1 base and the V segment lost 7 bases, leaving 8 bases of the junction unmatched. Written as DNA, the CDR3 is TGTGCCAGCACCGGACTAGCCGGGACCCAAGAGACCCAGTACTTC. Translation: CASTGLAGTQETQYF.